Following are 29 T cell receptor beta chains from one sample sequenced in a study of cytomegalovirus exposure and HLA in healthy donors (dated by TCRdb to 2016 to 2017). Libraries came from the immunoSEQ multiplex PCR assay. For the multiplex PCR, a mixture combining 60 forward primers for TCR Vbeta segments and 13 reverse primers for TCR Jbeta segments was used. The immuneACCESS repertoire file appears here via TCRdb, limited to in-frame rearrangements. These files lack a portion of the clones; in checked studies, under half of the deficit traces to unresolved V genes, and the cause of the others is not known. The sample contains about 160,000 clones, about 72% of them found a single time. Roughly 1.4% of the sample is held by the ten biggest clonotypes. Sequencing was done on a sample of PBMCs. These receptors were collected from a man in his 60s in good health and CMV-seronegative.

This chain links TRBV27 with TRBJ2-3; D perhaps matches TRBD2 (5 bases). CDR1 is MNHEY, CDR2 SMNVEV, per germline (reference sequence). Trimming left V 3 bases short and J 2 bases short, with 6 bases between. The CDR3 length is 13 residues. CDR3 sequence reads: CASSFDYTDTQYF. The CDR3 bases are TGTGCCAGCAGTTTTGACTACACAGATACGCAGTATTTT.

The chain couples TRBV19 to TRBJ1-2, with TRBD1 matching over 7 bases. The CDR3 is made up of 15 amino acids. CDR1 and CDR2 from the germline V gene are LNHDA and SQIVND (reference sequence). Losses at the gene ends were 6 bases for V and 6 bases for J; bases not matched to a gene: 13. The CDR3 protein is CASSRVGQKTDGYTF. The CDR3 nucleotides are TGTGCCAGTAGCCGGGTGGGACAGAAGACCGATGGCTACACCTTC.

This chain joins TRBV9 and TRBJ1-2; the D is unclear. V was clipped by 0 bases and J by 0 bases, with 9 bases between them. The CDR3 covers 15 residues. The germline V gene has CDR1 SGDLS and CDR2 YYNGEE. The chain's CDR3 is CASSVDQAANYGYTF. The CDR3 region has the DNA TGTGCCAGCAGCGTAGATCAGGCAGCTAACTATGGCTACACCTTC.

The V call is TRBV5-1, the J call TRBJ2-3, with TRBD2 matching 8 bases. The length of the CDR3 is 14 residues. Germline assignment: CDR1 SGHRS and CDR2 YFSETQ. The trim removed 0 bases at V and 6 bases at J, leaving 3 bases unmatched. In DNA, the CDR3 is TGCGCCAGCAGCTTGGGGATAGCGGGGGATACGCAGTATTTT. As protein: CASSLGIAGDTQYF.

V is TRBV6-6 and J is TRBJ2-2; possible D gene TRBD2, 5 bases. Trimming stripped 5 bases from V and 4 bases from J, with 11 bases between. Per the germline V gene, CDR1 is MNHNY and CDR2 is SVGAGI (reference sequence). The CDR3 is made up of 14 amino acids. The CDR3 coding sequence is TGTGCCAGCAGTACACTCGGAGGCACCGGGGAGCTGTTTTTT. Translated: CASSTLGGTGELFF.

The chain is built from TRBV5-4 and TRBJ1-3; perhaps TRBD1 as D (5 bases). The germline V gene encodes CDR1 SGHNT and CDR2 YYREEE (reference sequence). Trimming removed 3 bases from V and 4 bases from J, with 11 bases in between. CDR3 length equals 14 residues. CDR3 in amino acids: CASSSGQTGNTIYF. DNA of the CDR3: TGTGCCAGCAGCTCTGGACAAACCGGAAACACCATATATTTT.

This chain joins TRBV10-1 and TRBJ2-2; 10 positions agree with TRBD1. The CDR3 loop spans 14 amino acids. CDR1 is WNHNN, CDR2 SYGVQD, per germline (reference sequence). V gave up 6 bases and J gave up 6 bases; unmatched junction bases: 4. The CDR3 loop reads CASRGTGDPGELFF. CDR3 coding DNA: TGCGCCAGCAGGGGGACAGGGGACCCCGGGGAGCTGTTTTTT.

This clone has more than one count but fewer than ten. DNA for the CDR3: TGTGCCATCAGACCAGAACCCTTATACAGGGGCCTTGGTAATTCACCCCTCCACTTT. As protein: CAIRPEPLYRGLGNSPLHF. The gene calls are TRBV10-3 and TRBJ1-6; 7 bases map to TRBD1. Germline V CDR1 and CDR2: ENHRY, SYGVKD. The CDR3 extends over 19 amino acids. Unmatched junction bases numbered 20, after V lost 6 bases and J lost 6 bases.

V and J are TRBV12-5 and TRBJ2-3; a weak D match, TRBD2 (6 bases). The CDR3 is 14 amino acids. The germline V and J ends were trimmed by 5 bases and 4 bases, with 13 bases remaining between them. Germline V gives CDR1 LGHNT, CDR2 FRNRAP. CDR3 DNA sequence: TGTGCTAGTGGTCTTCGACGGGAGCCAGATACGCAGTATTTT. Its protein is CASGLRREPDTQYF.

The genes are TRBV9 and TRBJ2-7, with 7 bases that match TRBD2. J lost 2 bases, V lost 3 bases, and 8 bases had no gene match. Germline lookup yields CDR1 SGDLS and CDR2 YYNGEE. The CDR3 sequence is 15 residues long. The CDR3 spells CASSGERGSPYEQYF. CDR3 in DNA: TGTGCCAGCAGCGGGGAGCGGGGATCCCCCTACGAGCAGTACTTC. Full variable domain (remainder filled in from reference TRBV9 and TRBJ2-7): DSGVTQTPKHLITATGQRVTLRCSPRSGDLSVYWYQQSLDQGLQFLIQYYNGEERAKGNILERFSAQQFPDLHSELNLSSLELGDSALYFCASSGERGSPYEQYFGPGTRLTVT.

Worth noting for this clone: Other DNA sequences of this sample code for an identical CDR3. V gene TRBV5-1 combines with J gene TRBJ2-1; TRBD2 aligns across 11 bases. CDR3 length: 16 amino acids. The junction had 7 bases not matched to a gene; V was cut back by 4 bases and J by 4 bases. Germline-derived CDR1 and CDR2 are SGHRS and YFSETQ. The CDR3, as DNA: TGCGCCAGCAGCCTAGTAGCGGGAGGGCGGTACAATGAGCAGTTCTTC. It translates to CASSLVAGGRYNEQFF.

This chain connects TRBV7-2 to TRBJ1-4; D perhaps matches TRBD1 (5 bases). CDR1 and CDR2 (germline): SGHTA, FQGNSA. The V end lost 8 bases, the J end lost 5 bases, and 15 bases lay between the germline ends. The CDR3 totals 14 residues. The CDR3 coding sequence is TGTGCCAGCTCAGGCACAGGCTCGAATGAAAAACTGTTTTTT. It is translated as CASSGTGSNEKLFF.

V usage is TRBV5-5 and J usage is TRBJ2-4; tentatively, D is TRBD1 (5 bases). The CDR3 has 15 amino acids. With 1 base removed from V and 5 bases from J, the gap between germline ends came to 13 bases. CDR1 is SGHKS and CDR2 is YYEKEE in the germline V gene (reference sequence). CDR3 in amino acids: CASSLREWGQNIQYF. As DNA, the CDR3 is TGTGCCAGCAGCTTGAGGGAATGGGGCCAAAACATTCAGTACTTC.

In its sample, this clone was seen a few times. V gene TRBV28 combines with J gene TRBJ1-2, with D perhaps TRBD1 (5 bases). The V and J ends lost 2 bases and 6 bases respectively, with 19 bases between them. CDR1 and CDR2 from the germline V gene are MDHEN and SYDVKM. The CDR3 covers 16 residues. The CDR3 loop reads CASSLGSWEGRDGYTF. The DNA for the CDR3 is TGTGCCAGCAGTTTAGGTTCATGGGAGGGACGGGATGGCTACACCTTC.

This clone came up a few times. The chain is built from TRBV6-6 and TRBJ1-4; 9 positions match TRBD1. Losses at the gene ends were 5 bases for V and 7 bases for J; bases not matched to a gene: 5. Per the germline V gene, CDR1 is MNHNY and CDR2 is SVGAGI (reference sequence). This CDR3 region has 14 residues. The CDR3 spells CASSLGQGGEKLFF. The DNA of the CDR3 is TGTGCCAGCAGTCTGGGACAGGGCGGTGAAAAACTGTTTTTT.

This chain joins TRBV7-6 and TRBJ2-5, with 8 bases fitting TRBD1. J lost 3 bases, V lost 5 bases, and 11 bases had no gene match. The V gene's germline CDR1 is SGHVS and CDR2 FNYEAQ. The CDR3 runs 16 residues. The CDR3 DNA sequence: TGTGCCAGCAGCCGCCGGACAGGGCTACTCGAAGAGACCCAGTACTTC. It is translated as CASSRRTGLLEETQYF.

The chain joins TRBV4-1 to TRBJ1-5, with 11 bases aligning to TRBD1. The CDR3 has 15 residues. Germline V lookup: CDR1 MGHRA, CDR2 YSYEKL. The J segment lost 6 bases and the V segment lost 4 bases, leaving 5 bases of the junction unmatched. CDR3 in amino acids: CASSRGQGVGQPQHF. CDR3 bases: TGCGCCAGCAGCCGGGGACAGGGGGTAGGTCAGCCCCAGCATTTT.

This chain connects TRBV28 to TRBJ2-5; D might be TRBD2 (6 bases). The CDR3 spans 12 residues. Germline-derived CDR1 and CDR2 are MDHEN and SYDVKM. V gave up 5 bases and J gave up 7 bases, with 11 bases separating them. The CDR3 bases are TGTGCCAGCAGTGCCCAGGGAGGGACCCAGTACTTC. Protein sequence: CASSAQGGTQYF.

Points on this clone: A junction boundary mismatches the germline segment, possibly from a read error. The J gene is TRBJ2-7, the V gene TRBV11-2; D is possibly TRBD1 (5 bases). In germline, CDR1 is SGHAT, CDR2 FQNNGV. The CDR3 extends over 15 amino acids. CDR3 in DNA: TGTACCAGCAGCTTACAGGTCCACGGCTCCTACGAGCAGTACTTC. Protein product: CTSSLQVHGSYEQYF.

In its sample, this clone was seen once. J is TRBJ2-5 and V is TRBV6-5; the match to TRBD1 covers 7 bases. CDR3 size: 14 residues. Germline CDR1 reads MNHEY; CDR2 reads SVGAGI. Trimming at V came to 5 bases and at J to 0 bases, leaving 3 bases not matched to a gene. The CDR3 loop is CASSEQGYQETQYF. CDR3 coding DNA: TGTGCCAGCAGTGAACAGGGGTACCAAGAGACCCAGTACTTC.

This clone was seen a single time. The V call is TRBV11-2, the J call TRBJ2-1; 10 bases are shared with TRBD1. V trimming: 5 bases; J trimming: 4 bases; junction bases outside the gene matches: 5. The germline V gene encodes CDR1 SGHAT and CDR2 FQNNGV. The CDR3 runs to 15 residues. CDR3 protein: CASSPGQGNYNEQFF. DNA of the CDR3: TGTGCCAGCAGCCCGGGACAGGGGAATTACAATGAGCAGTTCTTC.

The chain employs TRBV30 and TRBJ1-1, with 7 bases fitting TRBD1. The CDR3 extends over 11 amino acids. Germline V gene sequence: CDR1 GTSNPN, CDR2 SVGIG (reference sequence). Germline trimming cut 5 bases from V and 6 bases from J; bases unmatched to any gene: 3. The CDR3 DNA is TGTGCCTGGGCGACAGGGTCTGAAGCTTTCTTT. It specifies CAWATGSEAFF.

The chain has TRBV29-1 and TRBJ2-1, with 8 bases fitting TRBD2. CDR3 length equals 18 residues. Germline CDR1 SQVTM, CDR2 ANQGSEA. V lost 6 bases to trimming and J lost 0 bases; unmatched junction nucleotides: 16. The CDR3 reads CSVSWEYRGRSSYNEQFF. As DNA, the CDR3 is TGCAGCGTCTCATGGGAATATCGCGGGAGGAGCTCCTACAATGAGCAGTTCTTC.

The rearrangement uses TRBV7-2 and TRBJ2-6, with D tentatively TRBD2 (6 bases). The germline V gene has CDR1 SGHTA and CDR2 FQGNSA. This CDR3 has 18 amino acids. The V and J ends lost 4 bases and 0 bases respectively, with 16 bases between them. The CDR3 is CASSWRGPGSSGANVLTF. Here the CDR3 DNA reads TGTGCCAGCAGCTGGCGGGGTCCAGGAAGCTCTGGGGCCAACGTCCTGACTTTC. The full variable domain, in which reference TRBV7-2 and TRBJ2-6 provide the parts outside the CDR3, is GAGVSQSPSNKVTEKGKDVELRCDPISGHTALYWYRQSLGQGLEFLIYFQGNSAPDKSGLPSDRFSAERTGGSVSTLTIQRTQQEDSAVYLCASSWRGPGSSGANVLTFGAGSRLTVL.

The V call is TRBV27, the J call TRBJ1-1; possible D gene TRBD1, 5 bases. The germline CDR1 and CDR2 sequences are MNHEY and SMNVEV (reference sequence). The germline V and J ends were trimmed by 5 bases and 6 bases, with 13 bases remaining between them. The CDR3 runs 13 residues. The CDR3 nucleotides read TGTGCCAGCAGTCCCTCAGGGCAGGCTGAAGCTTTCTTT. Encoded protein: CASSPSGQAEAFF.

The gene calls are TRBV6-1 and TRBJ1-2, with TRBD1 matching over 8 bases. Per the germline V gene, CDR1 is MNHNS and CDR2 is SASEGT. The CDR3 loop spans 14 amino acids. Trimming cost V 7 bases and J 6 bases; bases outside gene matches: 10. Here the CDR3 DNA reads TGTGCCAGCATCGACAGGGGCGTTGAAAATGGCTACACCTTC. It translates to CASIDRGVENGYTF.

V is TRBV7-7 and J is TRBJ2-7, with D perhaps TRBD2 (6 bases). The V gene lost 3 bases and the J gene lost 6 bases, with 12 bases spanning the gap. The CDR3 covers 13 residues. Germline V gene lookup returns CDR1 SSHAT and CDR2 FNYEAQ (reference sequence). CDR3 protein: CASSLDQGGEQYF. CDR3 sequence (DNA): TGTGCCAGCAGCTTGGATCAGGGAGGCGAGCAGTACTTC.

V gene TRBV19 combines with J gene TRBJ2-7; 12 bases agree with TRBD2. The CDR3 sequence is 17 residues long. Trimming at V came to 3 bases and at J to 2 bases, leaving 8 bases not matched to a gene. Germline loops: CDR1 LNHDA, CDR2 SQIVND (reference sequence). CDR3 in DNA: TGTGCCAGTAGTATTCCCGTCGGACTAGCGGGAACCTACGAGCAGTACTTC. Protein: CASSIPVGLAGTYEQYF.

The chain employs TRBV19 and TRBJ2-7; 7 nucleotides line up with TRBD2. The CDR3 contains 16 residues. Germline CDR1 LNHDA, CDR2 SQIVND (reference sequence). J gave up 2 bases and V 4 bases, and 11 bases lay outside the gene matches. DNA of the CDR3: TGTGCCAGTAGTACGTCTAGCTTCGGGGGGACCTACGAGCAGTACTTC. This sequence encodes CASSTSSFGGTYEQYF.